The 31 T cell receptor beta chains presented below share a single source sample, sequenced in a study of blood T cell repertoires in COVID-19. TCRdb's copy holds only in-frame clones and misses some; the assay was immunoSEQ multiplex PCR. The sample shows 150,000 or so clones, 85% to 90% of them seen only once. The material sequenced was peripheral blood. These receptors originate from a man aged 18 to 29 with acute or convalescent COVID-19.

The J gene is TRBJ1-1, the V gene TRBV7-9; 8 bases fit TRBD1. CDR3 length: 15 amino acids. In germline, CDR1 is SEHNR, CDR2 FQNEAQ (reference sequence). Trimming removed 6 bases from V and 1 base from J; junction bases left unmatched: 7. CDR3 residues: CASSWRQGTNTEAFF. In nucleotides, the CDR3 is TGTGCCAGCAGTTGGAGACAGGGGACGAACACTGAAGCTTTCTTT.

This clone is a singleton in its sample. The CDR3 DNA is TGTGCCAGTAGTCGGGACAGGGGCAATCAGCCCCAGCATTTT. Translation gives CASSRDRGNQPQHF. The chain combines TRBV19 with TRBJ1-5; TRBD1 aligns across 9 bases. The CDR3 extends over 14 amino acids. Germline V lookup: CDR1 LNHDA, CDR2 SQIVND (reference sequence). With 5 bases clipped from V and 2 bases from J, the junction kept 1 base outside the gene matches.

The V call is TRBV6-1, the J call TRBJ2-1, with 10 bases that match TRBD2. The junction had 0 bases not matched to a gene; V was cut back by 2 bases and J by 2 bases. Germline assignment: CDR1 MNHNS and CDR2 SASEGT. The CDR3 loop spans 15 amino acids. The CDR3 DNA reads TGTGCCAGCAGTGAACTAGCGGGGGCCTACAATGAGCAGTTCTTC. As protein: CASSELAGAYNEQFF.

This clone was observed at least ten times. CDR3: CASSQDHGTAYGKLFF. The CDR3 region has the DNA TGCGCCAGCAGCCAAGATCACGGGACAGCGTACGGAAAACTGTTTTTT. This chain uses TRBV4-1 with TRBJ1-4, with 7 bases aligning to TRBD1. The germline V gene encodes CDR1 MGHRA and CDR2 YSYEKL. The junction had 11 bases not matched to a gene; V was cut back by 0 bases and J by 10 bases. The CDR3 extends over 16 amino acids.

The DNA for the CDR3 is TGCGCCAGCAGCTTAGGACAGGTCTTGAGGGCCAACGTCCTGACTTTC. Its translation: CASSLGQVLRANVLTF. This chain joins TRBV5-1 and TRBJ2-6, with 7 bases matching TRBD1. The V segment lost 2 bases and the J segment 5 bases; nucleotides outside the gene matches: 7. The germline CDR1 and CDR2 sequences are SGHRS and YFSETQ. The CDR3 runs to 16 residues. The entire variable domain, with the rest obtained from reference TRBV5-1 and TRBJ2-6, is as follows: KAGVTQTPRYLIKTRGQQVTLSCSPISGHRSVSWYQQTPGQGLQFLFEYFSETQRNKGNFPGRFSGRQFSNSRSEMNVSTLELGDSALYLCASSLGQVLRANVLTFGAGSRLTVL.

V gene TRBV19 combines with J gene TRBJ2-1, with 15 bases identical to TRBD2. This CDR3 comprises 20 residues. The V gene end was trimmed by 4 bases and the J gene end by 0 bases; junction bases not matched to a gene: 10. Per the germline V gene, CDR1 is LNHDA and CDR2 is SQIVND (reference sequence). The CDR3, as DNA: TGTGCCAGTAGTAGGGGATCCGGGACTAGCGGGGGGTCCTCCTACAATGAGCAGTTCTTC. Its protein is CASSRGSGTSGGSSYNEQFF.

V gene TRBV9 combines with J gene TRBJ1-2, with 9 bases aligning to TRBD1. Trimming took 4 bases from V and 9 from J; bases not matched to a gene: 13. The CDR3 spans 15 residues. CDR1 SGDLS and CDR2 YYNGEE come from the germline V gene. The CDR3 region has the DNA TGTGCCAGCAGCAGACGGGACAGGGCTGAGCTAAGCTACACCTTC. This translates into CASSRRDRAELSYTF. The full variable domain, with the rest looked up from reference TRBV9 and TRBJ1-2, is DSGVTQTPKHLITATGQRVTLRCSPRSGDLSVYWYQQSLDQGLQFLIQYYNGEERAKGNILERFSAQQFPDLHSELNLSSLELGDSALYFCASSRRDRAELSYTFGSGTRLTVV.

CDR3 sequence reads: CSARQGEAFF. The CDR3, as DNA: TGCAGCGCCCGACAGGGGGAAGCTTTCTTT. The chain couples TRBV29-1 to TRBJ1-1, with 8 bases identical to TRBD1. Germline V gives CDR1 SQVTM, CDR2 ANQGSEA. This CDR3 is built from 10 residues. J lost 8 bases, V lost 7 bases, and 3 bases had no gene match.

This clone was recorded a few times. The chain links TRBV9 to TRBJ2-3, with TRBD1 identical over 7 bases. Germline CDR1 is SGDLS and CDR2 is YYNGEE. This CDR3 contains 14 residues. V lost 3 bases, J lost 3 bases, and 4 bases stayed unmatched. CDR3 residues: CASSGTGLTDTQYF. CDR3 sequence (DNA): TGTGCCAGCAGCGGGACAGGCCTAACAGATACGCAGTATTTT.

This chain connects TRBV3-1 (or the pseudogene TRBV3-2) to TRBJ2-1, with D possibly TRBD1 on 5 matching bases. The CDR3 covers 16 residues. V lost 3 bases to trimming and J lost 9 bases, with 21 bases between them. Germline V gene data show CDR1 as LGHDT and CDR2 as YNNKEL (reference sequence). CDR3 DNA sequence: TGTGCCAGCAGCCACCTTATGGGGCAAAGAGAAGTTGAGCAGTTCTTC. This sequence encodes CASSHLMGQREVEQFF.

V and J are TRBV5-1 and TRBJ2-2; 7 bases fit TRBD1. Germline V gives CDR1 SGHRS, CDR2 YFSETQ. The CDR3 has 14 amino acids. V shed 4 bases and J 7 bases; nucleotides not matched to a gene: 7. The CDR3 sequence: CASSIQQGSGELFF. For the CDR3, the DNA is TGCGCCAGCAGCATCCAACAGGGGAGCGGGGAGCTGTTTTTT.

The V gene is TRBV5-1, the J gene TRBJ1-1; 9 nucleotides match TRBD1. The length of the CDR3 is 14 residues. J was trimmed by 6 bases and V by 1 base; bases with no gene match: 4. Per the germline V gene, CDR1 is SGHRS and CDR2 is YFSETQ. The CDR3 DNA is TGCGCCAGCAGCTTGACGGACAGGGGCGCTGAAGCTTTCTTT. It is translated as CASSLTDRGAEAFF.

The chain is built from TRBV3-1 (or the pseudogene TRBV3-2) and TRBJ1-2; 7 bases map to TRBD1. Per germline, CDR1 LGHDT and CDR2 YNNKEL (reference sequence). Trimming took 1 base from V and 5 from J; bases not matched to a gene: 10. This CDR3 comprises 16 residues. Here the CDR3 reads CASSQAGGTANYGYTF. The CDR3 nucleotides read TGTGCCAGCAGCCAAGCCGGCGGGACAGCAAATTATGGCTACACCTTC.

The chain is built from TRBV27 and TRBJ1-5; 9 bases align to TRBD1. Trimming removed 5 bases from V and 6 bases from J; junction bases left unmatched: 8. CDR1 is MNHEY and CDR2 is SMNVEV in the germline V gene (reference sequence). CDR3 length equals 15 residues. DNA of the CDR3: TGTGCCAGCAGTCCCAGGACAGGGGTCCCTCAGCCCCAGCATTTT. Translated: CASSPRTGVPQPQHF.

The chain couples TRBV27 to TRBJ1-5, with 9 bases lining up with TRBD1. Germline CDR1 is MNHEY and CDR2 is SMNVEV (reference sequence). With V trimmed by 3 bases and J by 3 bases, 3 bases remained unmatched. The CDR3 sequence is 15 residues long. CDR3 loop: CASSLGQGLNQPQHF. In DNA, the CDR3 is TGTGCCAGCAGTTTGGGACAGGGCCTCAATCAGCCCCAGCATTTT.

This chain uses TRBV7-9 with TRBJ1-5; 7 nucleotides agree with TRBD1. Germline CDR1 and CDR2: SEHNR and FQNEAQ (reference sequence). The CDR3 totals 15 residues. After removal of 4 bases from V and 3 bases from J, the junction contained 6 bases not matched to a gene. The CDR3 nucleotides are TGTGCCAGCAGCTCAGGACAGGTCAACAATCAGCCCCAGCATTTT. It yields the protein CASSSGQVNNQPQHF.

The chain couples TRBV18 to TRBJ1-1; possible D gene TRBD1, 6 bases. The V gene lost 1 base and the J gene lost 0 bases, with 9 bases spanning the gap. The CDR3 covers 15 residues. The germline CDR1 and CDR2 sequences are KGHSH and LQKENI. CDR3: CASSPLAGVNTEAFF. For the CDR3, the DNA is TGTGCCAGCTCACCACTTGCAGGGGTGAACACTGAAGCTTTCTTT.

The chain carries TRBV19 and TRBJ1-2; TRBD1 matches 10 bases. Germline V CDR1 and CDR2: LNHDA, SQIVND (reference sequence). J was trimmed by 6 bases and V by 10 bases; bases with no gene match: 14. The CDR3 contains 15 residues. CDR3 sequence: CATYRQGAQANGYTF. The DNA of the CDR3 is TGTGCCACCTACCGACAGGGGGCTCAAGCTAATGGCTACACCTTC.

The V and J genes are TRBV10-2 and TRBJ2-5; TRBD2 is a possible D gene (5 bases). The CDR3 loop spans 16 amino acids. Trimming pared 4 bases from V and 7 bases from J, leaving 22 bases between. Germline V CDR1 and CDR2: WSHSY, SAAADI. CDR3 DNA: TGCGCCAGCAGTGTAGGTTCGGATGGACTGAGGACGACCCAGTACTTC. It encodes CASSVGSDGLRTTQYF.

The V call is TRBV7-9, the J call TRBJ1-4; D unresolved. From germline, CDR1 is SEHNR and CDR2 FQNEAQ (reference sequence). Trimming removed 3 bases at V and 0 bases at J, with 8 bases between. This CDR3 contains 15 residues. This CDR3 reads CASSFRDTTNEKLFF. For the CDR3, the DNA is TGTGCCAGCAGCTTTAGAGATACAACTAATGAAAAACTGTTTTTT.

This clone was found many times. This chain links TRBV3-1 (or the pseudogene TRBV3-2) with TRBJ2-3; tentative D call: TRBD2 (5 bases). Trimming pared 5 bases from V and 0 bases from J, leaving 9 bases between. The CDR3 sequence is 14 residues long. Germline V lookup: CDR1 LGHDT, CDR2 YNNKEL (reference sequence). The CDR3 protein is CASSGWTSTDTQYF. Written as DNA, the CDR3 is TGTGCCAGCAGCGGGTGGACTAGCACAGATACGCAGTATTTT.

The V gene is TRBV28, the J gene TRBJ1-5; unclear D gene. This CDR3 contains 15 residues. CDR1 is MDHEN, CDR2 SYDVKM, per germline. V lost 6 bases, J lost 2 bases, and 14 bases lay in between. The chain's CDR3 is CASSSGGKGNQPQHF. The CDR3 region has the DNA TGTGCCAGCAGCTCAGGAGGGAAAGGCAATCAGCCCCAGCATTTT.

The rearrangement joins TRBV14 to TRBJ1-1; 9 positions agree with TRBD1. Germline-derived CDR1 and CDR2 are SGHDN and FVKESK. CDR3 size: 16 residues. The V and J ends lost 3 bases and 3 bases, in that order; junction bases with no gene match: 8. This chain's CDR3 is CASSQVFGQGHTEAFF. In nucleotides, the CDR3 is TGTGCCAGCAGCCAGGTGTTTGGACAGGGGCACACTGAAGCTTTCTTT.

The chain combines TRBV7-2 with TRBJ1-1; D unclear. Trimming shortened V by 3 bases and J by 5 bases, and 7 bases separated the two germline ends. This CDR3 spans 12 amino acids. Germline loops: CDR1 SGHTA, CDR2 FQGNSA. The DNA of the CDR3 is TGTGCCAGCAGCTTGGCATCGACTGAAGCTTTCTTT. The encoded protein is CASSLASTEAFF.

The rearrangement joins TRBV28 to TRBJ1-2, with TRBD1 matching 10 bases. Trimming took 6 bases from V and 5 from J; bases not matched to a gene: 6. Germline CDR1 and CDR2: MDHEN and SYDVKM. The CDR3 spans 14 residues. CDR3 DNA: TGTGCCAGCAGATCGACGGGACAGGGGTATGGCTACACCTTC. This sequence encodes CASRSTGQGYGYTF.

This chain joins TRBV5-6 and TRBJ2-6; D remains ambiguous. CDR3 length: 16 residues. Trimming stripped 0 bases from V and 0 bases from J, with 7 bases between. Germline values: CDR1 SGHDT, CDR2 YYEEEE. The CDR3 coding sequence is TGTGCCAGCAGCTTGGATGAGAGCTCTGGGGCCAACGTCCTGACTTTC. Amino acid sequence: CASSLDESSGANVLTF.

This clone was detected once. The rearrangement links TRBV30 to TRBJ2-7, with D possibly being TRBD1 (5 bases). V gave up 0 bases and J gave up 6 bases, with 9 bases separating them. Germline V gives CDR1 GTSNPN, CDR2 SVGIG (reference sequence). The CDR3 length is 12 residues. DNA for the CDR3: TGTGCCTGGAGTGTACGTGGGGCCGAGCAGTACTTC. Translating it yields CAWSVRGAEQYF.

The genes are TRBV7-8 and TRBJ2-7; maybe TRBD2 (5 bases). Trimming stripped 5 bases from V and 7 bases from J, with 18 bases between. Germline V CDR1 and CDR2: SGHVS, FQNEAQ. CDR3 size: 14 residues. In DNA, the CDR3 is TGTGCCAGCAGCCTACCGGGGAGCCCGGGGGAGCAGTACGTC. Protein sequence: CASSLPGSPGEQYV.

This clone has more than one count but fewer than ten. This sequence joins TRBV5-1 and TRBJ2-5; TRBD2 aligns across 13 bases. Per the germline V gene, CDR1 is SGHRS and CDR2 is YFSETQ. This CDR3 is 15 amino acids long. V shed 2 bases and J 2 bases; nucleotides not matched to a gene: 0. The DNA for the CDR3 is TGCGCCAGCAGCTTACTAGCGGGGGGGCAAGAGACCCAGTACTTC. Encoded protein: CASSLLAGGQETQYF.

The gene calls are TRBV5-1 and TRBJ1-2, with 7 bases aligning to TRBD1. CDR3 size: 15 residues. The trim removed 3 bases at V and 6 bases at J, leaving 11 bases unmatched. Germline V gene sequence: CDR1 SGHRS, CDR2 YFSETQ. This chain's CDR3 is CASSSGRQGLNGYTF. As DNA, the CDR3 is TGCGCCAGCAGCTCAGGGAGACAGGGTTTGAATGGCTACACCTTC.

V and J are TRBV30 and TRBJ2-4; possibly TRBD1 for D (6 bases). V lost 1 base, J lost 7 bases, and 11 bases lay in between. Germline-derived CDR1 and CDR2 are GTSNPN and SVGIG (reference sequence). The CDR3 covers 13 residues. The CDR3 sequence is CAWSDPQGNIQYF. CDR3 nucleotide sequence: TGTGCCTGGAGTGACCCACAGGGTAACATTCAGTACTTC.